This T cell receptor beta chain was obtained from a study of cytomegalovirus exposure and HLA in healthy donors. J was trimmed by 5 bases and V by 5 bases; bases with no gene match: 14. The length of the CDR3 is 16 residues. The V gene's germline CDR1 is SEHNR and CDR2 FQNEAQ (reference sequence). The PCR ran on 60 Vbeta and 13 Jbeta primers. Assay used: immunoSEQ multiplex PCR; TCRdb lists only in-frame clones, some missing. Recorded for this sample: about 170,000 clones. The sequence was obtained from a woman aged 55-70 years in good health and CMV-seronegative. The sample comprised PBMCs. The chain has TRBV7-9 and TRBJ2-7; 8 positions agree with TRBD1. The CDR3 loop is CASSTRDRGSYHEQYF. In nucleotides, the CDR3 is TGTGCCAGCAGCACTCGCGACAGGGGAAGCTACCACGAGCAGTACTTC.